This T cell receptor (beta chain) was documented in a study of blood T cell repertoires in COVID-19. On the study more broadly: T cells, B-cell-depleted T cells, or PBMCs provided the cDNA or gDNA that served as material.

The CDR3 spans 16 residues. The V and J ends lost 6 bases and 6 bases respectively, with 21 bases between them. Assay used: immunoSEQ multiplex PCR; TCRdb lists only in-frame clones, some missing. In the table there are roughly 63,000 clones, roughly four fifths of which are singletons. The J gene is TRBJ2-1, the V gene TRBV23-1, with a tentative D call TRBD1 (5 bases). TRBV23-1 is labeled an ORF, and its function is uncertain. Sequencing was done on a sample of peripheral blood. The sequence derives from an elderly woman with acute or convalescent COVID-19. In DNA, the CDR3 is TGCGCCAGCAGGTCCTGGAAGACTCAGGGAACCAATGAGCAGTTCTTC. Translated: CASRSWKTQGTNEQFF.